Listed below are T cell receptor beta chains from one sample, sequenced in a study of T cell responses to AZD1222 COVID-19 vaccine. The repertoire was sequenced with immunoSEQ multiplex PCR; TCRdb's copy has only in-frame clones and lacks some. The sample holds tens of thousands of clones, more than 75% seen once. The material sequenced was peripheral blood, taken on day 0 of AZD1222 vaccination. Receptors were obtained from an adult in good health. Each CDR3 is given with its conserved first and last residue. A D gene is named only where the DNA matches it firmly. Some rows mark clone size as missing; the rest say once, few, many or name a class of expanded clone.

cdr3_nt	cdr3_aa	d_call	clone_size	v_call	j_call
TGTGCCAGCAGTTTAGCGTGGGCCGGGGAGCTGTTTTTT	CASSLAWAGELFF	-	-	TRBV12-3/TRBV12-4	TRBJ2-2
TGTGCCAGCAGCTTGGCTGGGGCTGGAAACACCATATATTTT	CASSLAGAGNTIYF	-	-	TRBV5-4	TRBJ1-3
TGTGCCAGCAGCCAAGATGCGGGACTCACAGATACGCAGTATTTT	CASSQDAGLTDTQYF	-	-	TRBV3-1/TRBV3-2	TRBJ2-3
TGTGCCAGCAGTTACGGGGACGGCTACGAGCAGTACTTC	CASSYGDGYEQYF	-	-	TRBV6-5	TRBJ2-7
TGTGCCAGCAGTGAATTACAGGGAGCAAGGATGGTGAACACTGAAGCTTTCTTT	CASSELQGARMVNTEAFF	-	-	TRBV2	TRBJ1-1
TGCGCCAGCACCCAGACAGGGGGAATGTACGAGCAGTACTTC	CASTQTGGMYEQYF	TRBD1	-	TRBV5-1	TRBJ2-7
TGCGCCAGCAGGGGCGCAGGACCCTACGAGCAGTACTTC	CASRGAGPYEQYF	-	-	TRBV5-1	TRBJ2-7
TGTGCCAGCGACACAGGGGGCAGGGGGGAGCAGTACTTC	CASDTGGRGEQYF	TRBD1	-	TRBV28	TRBJ2-7
TGTGCCAGCAGCCACCGGACTAGCGGGAGCGATGAGCAGTTCTTC	CASSHRTSGSDEQFF	TRBD2	-	TRBV3-1/TRBV3-2	TRBJ2-1
TGCGCCAGCAGCAGGGACAACTACGAGCAGTACTTC	CASSRDNYEQYF	-	-	TRBV5-1	TRBJ2-7
TGTGCCAGCAGCCCGACCGCGGAGAACTATGGCTACACCTTC	CASSPTAENYGYTF	-	-	TRBV5-4	TRBJ1-2
TGTGCCAGCAGCCATTTCCGGACGGACCAAGAGACCCAGTACTTC	CASSHFRTDQETQYF	-	-	TRBV3-1/TRBV3-2	TRBJ2-5
TGTGCCAGTAGCTTACCGGGACAGGCTTTTTGGACCGGAAACACCATATATTTT	CASSLPGQAFWTGNTIYF	TRBD1	once	TRBV19	TRBJ1-3
TGTGCCAGCAGCCAAGATCTGAGCGGAACCTACAATGAGCAGTTCTTC	CASSQDLSGTYNEQFF	-	-	TRBV3-1/TRBV3-2	TRBJ2-1
TGTGCCAGCAGCCCGGGCAATCAGCCCCAGCATTTT	CASSPGNQPQHF	-	once	TRBV28	TRBJ1-5
TGTGCCAGCAGTACGTTAGTCTCGAGTTCACCCCTCCACTTT	CASSTLVSSSPLHF	-	-	TRBV28	TRBJ1-6
TGTGCCAGCAGCATACAGGGGGCCAGAGATACGCAGTATTTT	CASSIQGARDTQYF	TRBD1	-	TRBV13	TRBJ2-3
TGTGCCAGCAGCTTGGGGGAGGCCACTGAAGCTTTCTTT	CASSLGEATEAFF	-	-	TRBV5-6	TRBJ1-1
TGTGCCAGCAGCTTGGCCGGAGGACAGGGCACCTACGAGCAGTACTTC	CASSLAGGQGTYEQYF	TRBD1	-	TRBV5-6	TRBJ2-7
TGCGCCAGCAGCAAACCCGGGACACCCCAAGAGACCCAGTACTTC	CASSKPGTPQETQYF	-	-	TRBV5-1	TRBJ2-5
TGTGCCAGCAGAAGAACCTTGAACACTGAAGCTTTCTTT	CASRRTLNTEAFF	-	-	TRBV6-5	TRBJ1-1
TGTGCCAGCAGCCCCCAGGGACGGACGCTCTCTGGAAACACCATATATTTT	CASSPQGRTLSGNTIYF	-	few	TRBV7-8	TRBJ1-3
TGTGCCAGCAGCCTGCAGTGGGGGGCTGGCAATGAGCAGTTCTTC	CASSLQWGAGNEQFF	-	-	TRBV5-6	TRBJ2-1
TGTGCTAGCCGTTCATGGGGGGCAGGTCAGCCCCAGCATTTT	CASRSWGAGQPQHF	-	-	TRBV12-5	TRBJ1-5
TGTGCCAGCAGTTTGACACTAGCGGGAGAGCAGTACTTC	CASSLTLAGEQYF	TRBD2	-	TRBV27	TRBJ2-7
TGTGCCAGCAGCTTTCGATACGAGCAGTACTTC	CASSFRYEQYF	-	few	TRBV5-8	TRBJ2-7
TGTGCCAGCAGTCCGCGCCGACTAGCGGGCTCGGAGACCCAGTACTTC	CASSPRRLAGSETQYF	TRBD2	-	TRBV27	TRBJ2-5
TGTGCCAGCCAATCACAATACGGGGAGCTGTTTTTT	CASQSQYGELFF	-	once	TRBV18	TRBJ2-2
TGTGCCAGCACCCAGCGCGGACTAGCGCTAAGCACAGATACGCAGTATTTT	CASTQRGLALSTDTQYF	TRBD2	-	TRBV11-2	TRBJ2-3
TGCAGCGTTGCAGCGGCCCAAGCTAACTATGGCTACACCTTC	CSVAAAQANYGYTF	-	-	TRBV29-1	TRBJ1-2
TGTGCCAGCAGTCTACCGGGACAGGGATTTTATGGCTACACCTTC	CASSLPGQGFYGYTF	TRBD1	-	TRBV2	TRBJ1-2
TGTGCCAGCACTGGCCCGGACAGGGCTAACTATGGCTACACCTTC	CASTGPDRANYGYTF	TRBD1	-	TRBV30	TRBJ1-2
TGTGCCAGTACAAGGACCGCCGGCCTCTCTGGGGCCAACGTCCTGACTTTC	CASTRTAGLSGANVLTF	-	-	TRBV19	TRBJ2-6
TGTGCCAGCACTCTCCTGGGGGAGACCCAGTACTTC	CASTLLGETQYF	-	-	TRBV12-3/TRBV12-4	TRBJ2-5
TGCGCCAGCACCATCCCTGACTCCTACGAGCAGTACTTC	CASTIPDSYEQYF	-	-	TRBV10-2	TRBJ2-7
TGTGCCAGCAGCAGGACAGGCTTGAACACTGAAGCTTTCTTT	CASSRTGLNTEAFF	TRBD1	-	TRBV5-5	TRBJ1-1
TGTGCCAGCAGTTGGGGAACAGGCCGAGGGCGAGAGACCCAGTACTTC	CASSWGTGRGRETQYF	-	-	TRBV6-5	TRBJ2-5
TGTGCCAGTAGTATCGGCCAGGTGCGGAGCAATCAGCCCCAGCATTTT	CASSIGQVRSNQPQHF	-	-	TRBV19	TRBJ1-5
TGTGCCAGCAGCCCCCTGCAGGGCGGTAATGAAAAACTGTTTTTT	CASSPLQGGNEKLFF	-	-	TRBV4-2	TRBJ1-4
TGTGCCAGCAGCCGAGGACTAGATTCCTACGAGCAGTACTTC	CASSRGLDSYEQYF	TRBD2	-	TRBV4-2	TRBJ2-7
TGTGCCACCAGCAGAGATAGGGGTCGGGGGGAAGCTTTCTTT	CATSRDRGRGEAFF	-	-	TRBV15	TRBJ1-1
TGTGCCAGCAGTTTAAACAGCGACACTGAAGCTTTCTTT	CASSLNSDTEAFF	-	-	TRBV28	TRBJ1-1
TGTGCCAGCAGTCGCAATGCTAACACTGAAGCTTTCTTT	CASSRNANTEAFF	-	-	TRBV12-3/TRBV12-4	TRBJ1-1
TGCGCCAGCAGCCAAGACCGGGTTGCAGATACGCAGTATTTT	CASSQDRVADTQYF	-	-	TRBV4-1	TRBJ2-3
TGTGCCAGGACTTATCGGGACAGGGACTATGGCTACACCTTC	CARTYRDRDYGYTF	TRBD1	-	TRBV6-4	TRBJ1-2
TGTGCCAGCAGAGGGGGAGCCAGGCTAAATACTGAAGCTTTCTTT	CASRGGARLNTEAFF	-	-	TRBV6-5	TRBJ1-1
TGTGCCAGATTCTCGACAGGGAAGAAAGGTGCCCTCGGCAATCAGCCCCAGCATTTT	CARFSTGKKGALGNQPQHF	TRBD1	-	TRBV27	TRBJ1-5
TGTGCCAGCAGCGTCGGCTCAACTAGACTGGATGAGCAGTTCTTC	CASSVGSTRLDEQFF	-	few	TRBV7-9	TRBJ2-1
TGTGCCAGCAGCGTTACCGACAGGTATAATGAAAAACTGTTTTTT	CASSVTDRYNEKLFF	-	-	TRBV9	TRBJ1-4
TGTGCCAGCAGTTGGGAGGCAGGGCCGGTTTTGGGCTACACCTTC	CASSWEAGPVLGYTF	-	-	TRBV6-5	TRBJ1-2
TGTGCCTGGAGTGTTCCCAGTTCACCCCTCCACTTT	CAWSVPSSPLHF	-	-	TRBV30	TRBJ1-6
TGCGCCAGCAGTCGGTCCCGAGGAATAGGCGAGCAGTACTTC	CASSRSRGIGEQYF	-	-	TRBV10-2	TRBJ2-7
TGTGCCAGCAGTTTAACAGGGGGCTCTGGGGCCAACGTCCTGACTTTC	CASSLTGGSGANVLTF	TRBD1	once	TRBV7-6	TRBJ2-6